This TCR beta chain was captured in a study of blood T cells in healthy people across ages. With respect to this clonotype: Mismatch with germline at one junction end may stem from a read error.

Isolated per sample were at least 6 million PBMCs. Alongside a J-beta primer mix, a sample-barcoded 5' primer served in a second PCR lasting about 7 to 11 cycles. TCRdb redid the calling of the 5' RACE reads with MiXCR, one entry per CDR3 protein. The profile shows 1 million or so distinct CDR3 sequences, more than 40% of them singletons. This CDR3 contains 15 residues. Looked up from germline, CDR1 is LGHDT and CDR2 is YNNKEL (reference sequence). The V gene is TRBV3-1, the J gene TRBJ2-5; perhaps TRBD2 as D (5 bases). Judging by the DNA end, TRBJ2-7 fits better; the J call may be wrong. The sequence was obtained from a woman between 55 and 75 years old in good health. Sequencing input: blood. CDR3 sequence (DNA): TGTGCCAGCAGCCTATTCCCGGAGGCCTCCGACGAGCAGTACTTC. Translation: CASSLFPEASDEQYF.